Below are 27 T cell receptor beta chains sequenced from a single sample in a study of cytomegalovirus exposure and HLA in healthy donors. The data were produced by immunoSEQ multiplex PCR, yet TCRdb's version contains in-frame clones alone and is incomplete. This repertoire shows more than 20,000 clones, around 97% found once; its top ten account for around 10%. The sample taken for sequencing was PBMCs. These receptors were collected from a man aged 25 to 40 in good health and CMV-seropositive.

The rearrangement uses TRBV5-1 and TRBJ2-5; unclear D gene. The CDR3 has 13 residues. Per germline, CDR1 SGHRS and CDR2 YFSETQ. V was trimmed by 1 base and J by 5 bases, leaving 9 bases between them. This chain's CDR3 is CASSLKSRETQYF. CDR3 in DNA: TGCGCCAGCAGCTTGAAGAGTCGGGAGACCCAGTACTTC.

This sequence joins TRBV7-6 and TRBJ2-1, with 9 bases identical to TRBD2. The V and J ends lost 3 bases and 1 base, in that order; junction bases with no gene match: 16. The CDR3 covers 20 residues. Per the germline V gene, CDR1 is SGHVS and CDR2 is FNYEAQ. DNA of the CDR3: TGTGCCAGCAGCTTGGTAGCGGGAGTATTTATTAGTAAGTCCTACAATGAGCAGTTCTTC. Protein: CASSLVAGVFISKSYNEQFF. Full variable domain (missing parts from reference TRBV7-6 and TRBJ2-1): GAGVSQSPRYKVTKRGQDVALRCDPISGHVSLYWYRQALGQGPEFLTYFNYEAQQDKSGLPNDRFSAERPEGSISTLTIQRTEQRDSAMYRCASSLVAGVFISKSYNEQFFGPGTRLTVL.

The chain recombines TRBV6-4 with TRBJ2-1, with D tentatively TRBD2 (6 bases). The CDR3 contains 16 residues. V was clipped by 6 bases and J by 3 bases, with 18 bases between them. Germline lookup yields CDR1 MRHNA and CDR2 SNTAGT. CDR3 loop: CASRGPGTSFYNEQFF. The CDR3 DNA is TGTGCCAGCAGGGGGCCAGGGACTTCGTTCTACAATGAGCAGTTCTTC.

The chain recombines TRBV9 with TRBJ2-7, with a tentative D call TRBD1 (5 bases). V shed 3 bases and J shed 3 bases, with 13 bases lying between them. This CDR3 comprises 14 residues. Germline values: CDR1 SGDLS, CDR2 YYNGEE. CDR3 in amino acids: CASSGIGRDYEQYF. The CDR3, as DNA: TGTGCCAGCAGCGGCATCGGCAGGGACTACGAGCAGTACTTC.

The gene calls are TRBV19 and TRBJ1-1; D perhaps matches TRBD1 (5 bases). CDR1 is LNHDA and CDR2 is SQIVND in the germline V gene (reference sequence). V was shortened by 1 base and J by 0 bases, with 9 bases between the two germline ends. This CDR3 region has 15 residues. CDR3 bases: TGTGCCAGTAGTATAGGACAGCCGATGAACACTGAAGCTTTCTTT. This codes for CASSIGQPMNTEAFF.

The chain recombines TRBV19 with TRBJ2-3; 9 bases map to TRBD2. The CDR3 consists of 16 residues. The germline gives CDR1 LNHDA, CDR2 SQIVND (reference sequence). The V segment lost 3 bases and the J segment 5 bases; nucleotides outside the gene matches: 9. The CDR3 nucleotides read TGTGCCAGTAGTATGCTGGCTAGCGGGGTAAAAGATACGCAGTATTTT. Protein: CASSMLASGVKDTQYF.

The rearrangement joins TRBV30 to TRBJ1-2; the match to TRBD1 covers 7 bases. The germline CDR1 and CDR2 sequences are GTSNPN and SVGIG (reference sequence). The length of the CDR3 is 11 residues. J was trimmed by 5 bases and V by 5 bases; bases with no gene match: 2. In DNA form, the CDR3 reads TGTGCCTGGGACAGGGAATATGGCTACACCTTC. Its translation: CAWDREYGYTF.

This chain joins TRBV19 and TRBJ2-1, with 12 bases identical to TRBD2. The CDR3 has 15 residues. After removal of 4 bases from V and 8 bases from J, the junction contained 6 bases not matched to a gene. CDR1 LNHDA and CDR2 SQIVND come from the germline V gene (reference sequence). CDR3 protein: CASSTLAGGSYEQFF. The CDR3 nucleotides read TGTGCCAGTAGTACCCTAGCGGGAGGGAGTTATGAGCAGTTCTTC.

The V and J genes are TRBV7-2 and TRBJ2-7; possibly TRBD2 for D (6 bases). CDR1 and CDR2 (germline): SGHTA, FQGNSA. The length of the CDR3 is 14 residues. V lost 4 bases to trimming and J lost 3 bases, with 13 bases between them. The CDR3 bases are TGTGCCAGCAGCTCTGCCGGGACTTTCTACGAGCAGTACTTC. Translated: CASSSAGTFYEQYF.

V is TRBV6-5 and J is TRBJ2-7, with 10 bases identical to TRBD1. V was pared by 6 bases and J by 6 bases, with 8 bases of the junction left unmatched. The CDR3 length is 14 residues. Germline V gives CDR1 MNHEY, CDR2 SVGAGI. CDR3 in amino acids: CASSWTGGNVEQYF. The DNA of the CDR3 is TGTGCCAGCAGCTGGACAGGGGGTAACGTCGAGCAGTACTTC.

The chain recombines TRBV19 with TRBJ1-1; 9 nucleotides match TRBD1. Germline trimming cut 6 bases from V and 0 bases from J; bases unmatched to any gene: 11. CDR1 LNHDA and CDR2 SQIVND come from the germline V gene (reference sequence). The CDR3 loop spans 17 amino acids. The CDR3 sequence: CASSLGQGRLMNTEAFF. The CDR3 coding sequence is TGTGCCAGTAGCCTAGGACAGGGGAGGCTCATGAACACTGAAGCTTTCTTT.

The genes are TRBV5-1 and TRBJ1-2, with TRBD1 matching over 7 bases. The CDR3 loop spans 14 amino acids. Germline CDR1 SGHRS, CDR2 YFSETQ. The ends lost 4 bases at V and 7 bases at J; junction bases unmatched: 10. The CDR3 coding sequence is TGCGCCAGCAGCCCGGGACAGCGCCCCGGTGGCTACACCTTC. Encoded protein: CASSPGQRPGGYTF.

This clone was picked up one time. The V call is TRBV27, the J call TRBJ1-2; D may be TRBD1 (5 bases). Trimming cost V 5 bases and J 7 bases, with 20 bases left between them. Per germline, CDR1 MNHEY and CDR2 SMNVEV (reference sequence). The CDR3 covers 15 residues. This chain's CDR3 is CASSPDRGTVGGYTF. The CDR3 bases are TGTGCCAGCAGTCCGGACCGAGGGACTGTAGGTGGCTACACCTTC.

This chain uses TRBV11-2 with TRBJ2-5, with TRBD1 matching 11 bases. After removal of 5 bases from V and 4 bases from J, the junction contained 3 bases not matched to a gene. Germline CDR1 is SGHAT and CDR2 is FQNNGV. This CDR3 is 14 amino acids long. CDR3 bases: TGTGCCAGCAGCCCCGGGACAGGGGGAGAGACCCAGTACTTC. Its protein product is CASSPGTGGETQYF.

The chain joins TRBV6-5 to TRBJ1-2; D unresolved. Germline V gene sequence: CDR1 MNHEY, CDR2 SVGAGI. CDR3 length: 11 residues. Trimming took off 6 bases at V and 8 bases at J, with 10 bases between the two ends. Written as DNA, the CDR3 is TGTGCCAGCAGCCACACGCGGGGCTACACCTTC. This encodes CASSHTRGYTF.

The rearrangement links TRBV7-2 to TRBJ2-7, with a tentative D call TRBD1 (5 bases). V shed 0 bases and J shed 6 bases, with 9 bases lying between them. Germline-derived CDR1 and CDR2 are SGHTA and FQGNSA. The CDR3 length is 13 residues. In DNA form, the CDR3 reads TGTGCCAGCAGCTTAGCGAGGACAACCGAGCAGTACTTC. The encoded protein is CASSLARTTEQYF.

This clone was recorded once. The genes are TRBV19 and TRBJ2-2; unclear D gene. The CDR3 has 13 amino acids. Trimming stripped 3 bases from V and 6 bases from J, with 8 bases between. From germline, CDR1 is LNHDA and CDR2 SQIVND (reference sequence). The CDR3 DNA is TGTGCCAGTAGTATTGTAAGCGCCGGGGAGCTGTTTTTT. This sequence encodes CASSIVSAGELFF.

V gene TRBV15 combines with J gene TRBJ1-5; unclear D gene. The V gene lost 0 bases and the J gene lost 0 bases, with 9 bases spanning the gap. The CDR3 covers 16 residues. Germline V gives CDR1 LNHNV, CDR2 YYDKDF (reference sequence). CDR3 nucleotide sequence: TGTGCCACCAGCAGAGATAAGAGCGTTAGCAATCAGCCCCAGCATTTT. Protein: CATSRDKSVSNQPQHF.

V usage is TRBV5-6 and J usage is TRBJ1-2, with D possibly TRBD1 on 6 matching bases. This CDR3 comprises 14 residues. V lost 4 bases and J lost 8, with 18 bases in between. Germline V CDR1 and CDR2: SGHDT, YYEEEE. CDR3 in amino acids: CASSPEGGSGGYTF. Here the CDR3 DNA reads TGTGCCAGCAGCCCAGAGGGGGGGTCGGGGGGCTACACCTTC.

This chain joins TRBV10-3 and TRBJ2-1; 8 bases match TRBD2. Trimming at V came to 8 bases and at J to 0 bases, leaving 9 bases not matched to a gene. CDR3 length equals 16 residues. Per germline, CDR1 ENHRY and CDR2 SYGVKD. The CDR3 reads CAIGTLAVSSYNEQFF. The CDR3 DNA reads as TGTGCCATCGGCACACTAGCGGTAAGCTCCTACAATGAGCAGTTCTTC.

The V gene is TRBV28, the J gene TRBJ2-7; TRBD1 matches at 9 bases. The CDR3 length is 13 residues. Per germline, CDR1 MDHEN and CDR2 SYDVKM. V trimming: 5 bases; J trimming: 6 bases; junction bases outside the gene matches: 5. The CDR3 here is CASSGTGTREQYF. Written as DNA, the CDR3 is TGTGCCAGCAGTGGGACAGGGACCCGCGAGCAGTACTTC.

The rearrangement uses TRBV28 and TRBJ2-6, with a possible D match to TRBD2 (7 bases). Germline V gives CDR1 MDHEN, CDR2 SYDVKM. CDR3 length: 16 amino acids. The V and J ends lost 6 bases and 0 bases respectively, with 12 bases between them. The CDR3, as DNA: TGTGCCAGCAGCCTGGGGGGGCCCTCTGGGGCCAACGTCCTGACTTTC. It yields the protein CASSLGGPSGANVLTF.

The chain has TRBV11-3 and TRBJ2-5, with TRBD2 matching over 8 bases. The CDR3 sequence is 14 residues long. V was pared by 5 bases and J by 4 bases, with 6 bases of the junction left unmatched. Germline V CDR1 and CDR2: SGHNT, YENEEA. Here the CDR3 reads CASSPRAGVETQYF. The CDR3 region has the DNA TGTGCCAGCAGCCCCCGAGCGGGAGTAGAGACCCAGTACTTC. Together with reference TRBV11-3 and TRBJ2-5, the CDR3 gives the full variable domain: EAGVVQSPRYKIIEKKQPVAFWCNPISGHNTLYWYLQNLGQGPELLIRYENEEAVDDSQLPKDRFSAERLKGVDSTLKIQPAELGDSAVYLCASSPRAGVETQYFGPGTRLLVL.

V usage is TRBV7-9 and J usage is TRBJ1-1, with 7 nucleotides matching TRBD1. Trimming removed 4 bases from V and 4 bases from J; junction bases left unmatched: 12. The germline V gene has CDR1 SEHNR and CDR2 FQNEAQ (reference sequence). The CDR3 consists of 16 residues. This CDR3 is CASSSSGGHGATEAFF. The CDR3 DNA is TGTGCCAGCAGCTCCTCAGGGGGTCACGGGGCCACTGAAGCTTTCTTT.

The CDR3 sequence: CASSAREGLNQPQHF. The CDR3 DNA follows: TGTGCCAGCAGTGCCCGGGAGGGATTAAATCAGCCCCAGCATTTT. This chain connects TRBV6-5 to TRBJ1-5, with D hard to call. The CDR3 totals 15 residues. V shed 5 bases and J shed 4 bases, with 15 bases lying between them. The germline gives CDR1 MNHEY, CDR2 SVGAGI.

CDR3 nucleotide sequence: TGTGCCAGTAGTATTTTGGTGACAGGGGGCAACGAGCAGTACTTC. This codes for CASSILVTGGNEQYF. V and J are TRBV19 and TRBJ2-7, with 10 bases aligning to TRBD1. CDR1 is LNHDA, CDR2 SQIVND, per germline (reference sequence). This CDR3 spans 15 amino acids. The trim removed 3 bases at V and 5 bases at J, leaving 7 bases unmatched.

The chain combines TRBV2 with TRBJ2-7, with 13 bases matching TRBD2. V trimming: 6 bases; J trimming: 7 bases; junction bases outside the gene matches: 12. This CDR3 region has 16 residues. The germline gives CDR1 SNHLY, CDR2 FYNNEI. The DNA of the CDR3 is TGTGCCAGCAGGACCGGGACTAGCGGGAACCTGGGGGAGCAGTACTTC. Its translation: CASRTGTSGNLGEQYF.